A single sample is the source of the 2 T cell receptor beta chains below, sequenced in a study of beta chain features in type 1 diabetes. Of the isolated RNA, all was reverse transcribed, and so the sequenced material was expressed TCRB transcripts. Assay used: immunoSEQ multiplex PCR; TCRdb lists only in-frame clones, some missing. The data show around 250,000 clones, roughly 13% seen once. What was sequenced was naive CD4+ T cells from blood. The receptors here all came from a woman between 35 and 50 years old in good health.

The rearrangement joins TRBV7-2 to TRBJ2-5, with 11 bases fitting TRBD2. There are 16 residues in the CDR3. Trimming took 1 base from V and 5 from J; bases not matched to a gene: 6. Germline V gives CDR1 SGHTA, CDR2 FQGNSA. The CDR3 reads CASSLEASGGWETQYF. The CDR3 DNA is TGTGCCAGCAGCTTAGAGGCTAGCGGGGGGTGGGAGACCCAGTACTTC.

The chain combines TRBV18 with TRBJ1-3; no clear D. The CDR3 has 14 amino acids. Germline CDR1 KGHSH, CDR2 LQKENI. V was shortened by 3 bases and J by 8 bases, with 14 bases between the two germline ends. The CDR3 sequence is CASSPRGKEDTIYF. The CDR3 DNA is TGTGCCAGCTCACCCCGCGGCAAGGAGGACACCATATATTTT. The whole variable domain, filled in from reference TRBV18 and TRBJ1-3, reads NAGVMQNPRHLVRRRGQEARLRCSPMKGHSHVYWYRQLPEEGLKFMVYLQKENIIDESGMPKERFSAEFPKEGPSILRIQQVVRGDSAAYFCASSPRGKEDTIYFGEGSWLTVV.